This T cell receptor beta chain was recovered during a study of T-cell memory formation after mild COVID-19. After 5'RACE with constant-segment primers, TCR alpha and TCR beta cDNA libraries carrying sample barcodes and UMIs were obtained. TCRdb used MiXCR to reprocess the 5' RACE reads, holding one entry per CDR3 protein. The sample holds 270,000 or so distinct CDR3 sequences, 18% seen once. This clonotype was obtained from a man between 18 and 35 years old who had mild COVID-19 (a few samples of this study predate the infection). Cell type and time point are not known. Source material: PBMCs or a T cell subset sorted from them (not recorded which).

CDR3 sequence reads: CASSFRQGGPGELFF. The CDR3 bases are TGTGCCAGCAGCTTCAGACAGGGAGGGCCCGGGGAGCTGTTTTTT. The chain recombines TRBV12-3 or TRBV12-4 with TRBJ2-2; either TRBD1 or TRBD2 may fit D (7 bases each). V was cut by 6 bases and J by 6 bases, with 17 bases left in between. This CDR3 has 15 amino acids.